This T cell receptor (beta chain) was identified in a study of T cell repertoires in cytomegalovirus infection. Study overall: Signatures in public TCR beta sequences pointed to both CMV infection and matching HLA type. Study outcomes and limitations: Across the ex vivo response, the dominant clonotypes were HLA-C-restricted CMV-specific TCR beta clonotypes.

This clonotype has at least ten counts. Its antigen is not known. The germline gives CDR1 SGHTA, CDR2 FQGNSA. V dropped 1 base and J dropped 5 bases, with 23 bases sitting between them. This CDR3 has 19 amino acids. TCRdb re-called the reads through MiXCR, storing one row per CDR3 protein. This table has some 110,000 distinct CDR3 sequences, more than 25% appearing once. This sequence was found in a human donor in good health (CMV status not recorded). Some clones in this sample may be carry-over from other donors' samples. The material was CD8+ T cells from cultured PBMCs, obtained from culture after CMV antigen stimulation. The chain has TRBV7-2 and TRBJ2-2; D is unresolved. CDR3 residues: CASSLGSPYRLVGTGELFF. The CDR3 DNA sequence: TGTGCCAGCAGCTTAGGCAGTCCCTATCGACTTGTTGGGACCGGGGAGCTGTTTTTT.